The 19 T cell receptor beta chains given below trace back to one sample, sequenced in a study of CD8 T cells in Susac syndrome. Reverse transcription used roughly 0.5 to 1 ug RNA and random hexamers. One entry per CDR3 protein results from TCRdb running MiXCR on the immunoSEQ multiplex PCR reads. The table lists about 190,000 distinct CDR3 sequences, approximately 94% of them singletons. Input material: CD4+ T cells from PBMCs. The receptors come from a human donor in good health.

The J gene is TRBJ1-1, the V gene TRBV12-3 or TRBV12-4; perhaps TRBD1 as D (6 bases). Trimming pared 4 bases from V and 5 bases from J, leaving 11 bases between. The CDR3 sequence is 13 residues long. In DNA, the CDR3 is TGTGCCAGCAGTTCACAGGGTTGGACTGAAGCTTTCTTT. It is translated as CASSSQGWTEAFF.

This CDR3 reads CASATRGGFSGNTIYF. The CDR3 DNA is TGTGCCAGCGCCACGCGGGGGGGTTTCTCTGGAAACACCATATATTTT. The J gene is TRBJ1-3, the V gene TRBV3-1, with D maybe TRBD1 (5 bases). Germline V CDR1 and CDR2: LGHDT, YNNKEL (reference sequence). V was trimmed by 8 bases and J by 0 bases, leaving 17 bases between them. This CDR3 is 16 amino acids long. Looking up the rest from reference TRBV3-1 and TRBJ1-3 gives the full variable domain: DTAVSQTPKYLVTQMGNDKSIKCEQNLGHDTMYWYKQDSKKFLKIMFSYNNKELIINETVPNRFSPKSPDKAHLNLHINSLELGDSAVYFCASATRGGFSGNTIYFGEGSWLTVV.

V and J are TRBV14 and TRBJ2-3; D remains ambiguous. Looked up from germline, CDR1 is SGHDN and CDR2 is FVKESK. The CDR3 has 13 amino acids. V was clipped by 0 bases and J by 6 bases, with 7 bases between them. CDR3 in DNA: TGTGCCAGCAGCCAAGATTTGGCGGATACGCAGTATTTT. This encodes CASSQDLADTQYF.

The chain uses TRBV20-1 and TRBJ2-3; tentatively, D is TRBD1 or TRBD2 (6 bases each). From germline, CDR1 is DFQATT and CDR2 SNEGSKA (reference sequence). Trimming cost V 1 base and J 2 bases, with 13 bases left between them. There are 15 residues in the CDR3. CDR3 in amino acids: CSARVLGGSTDTQYF. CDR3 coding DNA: TGCAGTGCTAGAGTACTGGGGGGCTCCACAGATACGCAGTATTTT.

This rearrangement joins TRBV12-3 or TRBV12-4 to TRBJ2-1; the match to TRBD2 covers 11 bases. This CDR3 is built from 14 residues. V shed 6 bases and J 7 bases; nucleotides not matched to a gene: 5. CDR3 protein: CASRSSGGANEQFF. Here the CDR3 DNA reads TGTGCCAGCAGAAGTAGCGGGGGGGCAAATGAGCAGTTCTTC.

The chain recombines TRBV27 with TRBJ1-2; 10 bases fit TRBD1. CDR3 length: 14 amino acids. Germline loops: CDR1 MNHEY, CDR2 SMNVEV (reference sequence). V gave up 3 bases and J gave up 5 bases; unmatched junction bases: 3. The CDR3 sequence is CASSLSGQGYGYTF. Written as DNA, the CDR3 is TGTGCCAGCAGTTTGTCGGGACAGGGGTATGGCTACACCTTC.

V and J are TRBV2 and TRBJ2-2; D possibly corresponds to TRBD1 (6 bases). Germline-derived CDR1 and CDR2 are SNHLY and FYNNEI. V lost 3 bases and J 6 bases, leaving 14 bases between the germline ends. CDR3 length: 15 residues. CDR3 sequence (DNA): TGTGCCAGCAGTGATGGTGGGGGCTTGTCCGGGGAGCTGTTTTTT. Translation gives CASSDGGGLSGELFF.

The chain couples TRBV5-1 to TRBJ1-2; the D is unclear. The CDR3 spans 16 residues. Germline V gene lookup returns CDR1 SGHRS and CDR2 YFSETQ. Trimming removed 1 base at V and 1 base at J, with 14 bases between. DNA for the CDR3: TGCGCCAGCAGCTTGATTAGCGGGAGCCTTAACTATGGCTACACCTTC. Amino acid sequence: CASSLISGSLNYGYTF.

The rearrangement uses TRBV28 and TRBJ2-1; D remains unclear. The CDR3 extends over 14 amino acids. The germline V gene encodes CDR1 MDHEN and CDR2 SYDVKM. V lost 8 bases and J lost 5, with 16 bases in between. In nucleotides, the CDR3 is TGTGCCAGCTCTCCCCGCCCTGGTCACAATGAGCAGTTCTTC. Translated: CASSPRPGHNEQFF.

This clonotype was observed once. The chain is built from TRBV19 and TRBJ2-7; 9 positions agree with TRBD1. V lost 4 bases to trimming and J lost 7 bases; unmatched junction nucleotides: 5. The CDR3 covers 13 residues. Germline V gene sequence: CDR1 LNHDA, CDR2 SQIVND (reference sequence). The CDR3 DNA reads TGTGCCAGTAGTACGACAGGGGGGGCGGAGCAGTACTTC. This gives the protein CASSTTGGAEQYF.

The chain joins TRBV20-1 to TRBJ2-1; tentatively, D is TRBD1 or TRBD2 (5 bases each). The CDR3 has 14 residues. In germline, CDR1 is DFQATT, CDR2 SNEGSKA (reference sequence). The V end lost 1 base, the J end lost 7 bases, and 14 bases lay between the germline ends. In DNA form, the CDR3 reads TGCAGTGCTAGAGGGCCCGGGACCCTTAATGAGCAGTTCTTC. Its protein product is CSARGPGTLNEQFF.

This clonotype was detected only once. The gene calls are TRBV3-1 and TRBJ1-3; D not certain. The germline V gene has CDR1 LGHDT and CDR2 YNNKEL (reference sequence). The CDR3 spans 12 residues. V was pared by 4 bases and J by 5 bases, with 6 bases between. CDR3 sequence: CASSPGRNTIYF. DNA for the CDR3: TGTGCCAGCAGCCCCGGGAGAAACACCATATATTTT.

The CDR3 DNA follows: TGTGCCAGCAGCTTACAGACAGGGGGCTACAATGAGCAGTTCTTC. Protein: CASSLQTGGYNEQFF. The chain is built from TRBV7-2 and TRBJ2-1; 9 bases are shared with TRBD1. Germline V gene lookup returns CDR1 SGHTA and CDR2 FQGNSA. V lost 2 bases, J lost 3 bases, and 2 bases stayed unmatched. The CDR3 sequence is 15 residues long.

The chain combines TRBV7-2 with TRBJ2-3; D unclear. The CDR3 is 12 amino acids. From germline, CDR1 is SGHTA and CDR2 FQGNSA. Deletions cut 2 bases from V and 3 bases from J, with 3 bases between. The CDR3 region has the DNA TGTGCCAGCAGCTTAATGACAGATACGCAGTATTTT. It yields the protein CASSLMTDTQYF. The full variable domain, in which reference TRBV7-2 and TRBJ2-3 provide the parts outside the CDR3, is GAGVSQSPSNKVTEKGKDVELRCDPISGHTALYWYRQSLGQGLEFLIYFQGNSAPDKSGLPSDRFSAERTGGSVSTLTIQRTQQEDSAVYLCASSLMTDTQYFGPGTRLTVL.

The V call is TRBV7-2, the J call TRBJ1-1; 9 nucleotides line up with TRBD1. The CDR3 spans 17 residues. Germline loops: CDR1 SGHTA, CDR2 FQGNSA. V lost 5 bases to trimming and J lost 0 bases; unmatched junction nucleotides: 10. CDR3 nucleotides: TGTGCCAGCAGCCTAAGAACAGGGGGCTGGGTGAACACTGAAGCTTTCTTT. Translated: CASSLRTGGWVNTEAFF.

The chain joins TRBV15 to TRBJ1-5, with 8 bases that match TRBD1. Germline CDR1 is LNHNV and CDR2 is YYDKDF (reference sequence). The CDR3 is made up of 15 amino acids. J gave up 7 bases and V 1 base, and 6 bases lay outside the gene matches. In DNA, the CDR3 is TGTGCCACCAGCAGAGCCGGTAACAGGGGGCAGCCCCAGCATTTT. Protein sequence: CATSRAGNRGQPQHF.

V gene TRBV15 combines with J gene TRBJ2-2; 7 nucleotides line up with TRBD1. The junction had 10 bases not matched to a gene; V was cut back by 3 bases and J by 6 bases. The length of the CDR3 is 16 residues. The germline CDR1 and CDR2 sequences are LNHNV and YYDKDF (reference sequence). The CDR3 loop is CATSRGMTGRAGELFF. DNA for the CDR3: TGTGCCACCAGCAGGGGGATGACAGGGAGAGCCGGGGAGCTGTTTTTT.

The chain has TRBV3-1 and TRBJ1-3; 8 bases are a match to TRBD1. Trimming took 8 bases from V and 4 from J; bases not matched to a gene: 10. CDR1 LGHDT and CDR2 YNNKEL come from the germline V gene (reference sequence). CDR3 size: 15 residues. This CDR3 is CASGSTGGTGNTIYF. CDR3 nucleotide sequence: TGTGCCAGCGGGTCCACAGGGGGTACAGGAAACACCATATATTTT.

The DNA of the CDR3 is TGCAGCGTTGGTCCTGGGGCCAACGTCCTGACTTTC. It encodes CSVGPGANVLTF. This chain links TRBV29-1 with TRBJ2-6; unclear D gene. Trimming removed 4 bases from V and 2 bases from J, with 3 bases in between. The CDR3 sequence is 12 residues long. The V gene's germline CDR1 is SQVTM and CDR2 ANQGSEA. The variable domain in full, completed from reference TRBV29-1 and TRBJ2-6, reads SAVISQKPSRDICQRGTSLTIQCQVDSQVTMMFWYRQQPGQSLTLIATANQGSEATYESGFVIDKFPISRPNLTFSTLTVSNMSPEDSSIYLCSVGPGANVLTFGAGSRLTVL.